The 24 T cell receptor beta chains given below trace back to one sample, sequenced in a study of cytomegalovirus exposure and HLA in healthy donors. The data were produced by immunoSEQ multiplex PCR, yet TCRdb's version contains in-frame clones alone and is incomplete. Seen here are hundreds of thousands of clones, about nine tenths observed once, and the top ten hold approximately 0.8%. The sequencing sample was made of PBMCs. Source of these receptors: a woman under 30 in good health and CMV-seronegative.

This clone was seen a handful of times. The rearrangement uses TRBV6-5 and TRBJ2-7; D is ambiguous. V was cut by 6 bases and J by 1 base, with 13 bases left in between. The CDR3 is 14 amino acids. Germline values: CDR1 MNHEY, CDR2 SVGAGI. CDR3 in DNA: TGTGCCAGCAGCCCTAACCCAGGATCCTACGAGCAGTACTTC. Its protein product is CASSPNPGSYEQYF.

The chain carries TRBV4-1 and TRBJ2-1, with 7 bases that match TRBD2. Germline CDR1 and CDR2: MGHRA and YSYEKL. This CDR3 comprises 15 residues. V lost 5 bases, J lost 6 bases, and 10 bases stayed unmatched. The CDR3 coding sequence is TGCGCCAGCAGCGAGAGTCGGGGGGACTTCAATGAGCAGTTCTTC. Amino acid sequence: CASSESRGDFNEQFF.

This chain joins TRBV5-4 and TRBJ1-2; D call uncertain. This CDR3 contains 15 residues. Trimming took off 3 bases at V and 2 bases at J, with 14 bases between the two ends. Germline V gene lookup returns CDR1 SGHNT and CDR2 YYREEE (reference sequence). The CDR3 is CASSSDLGANYGYTF. CDR3 nucleotide sequence: TGTGCCAGCAGCTCGGACTTAGGAGCGAACTATGGCTACACCTTC.

The rearrangement joins TRBV30 to TRBJ2-1; 9 bases align to TRBD2. This CDR3 contains 15 residues. The trim removed 0 bases at V and 9 bases at J, leaving 9 bases unmatched. CDR1 and CDR2 from the germline V gene are GTSNPN and SVGIG (reference sequence). DNA of the CDR3: TGTGCCTGGAGTGTTGTTAGCGGGAGAAGGCGTGAGCAGTTCTTC. Protein product: CAWSVVSGRRREQFF.

This chain uses TRBV30 with TRBJ1-2; 9 positions match TRBD1. Germline-derived CDR1 and CDR2 are GTSNPN and SVGIG (reference sequence). V dropped 5 bases and J dropped 7; count of bases not matched to a gene: 5. The CDR3 spans 12 residues. For the CDR3, the DNA is TGTGCCTGGGACAGGGGGGTAGTTGGCTACACCTTC. Its translation is CAWDRGVVGYTF.

This clone was seen a handful of times. The chain links TRBV14 to TRBJ2-7; D is ambiguous. CDR1 SGHDN and CDR2 FVKESK come from the germline V gene. Trimming took 1 base from V and 1 from J, leaving 5 bases between them. The CDR3 loop spans 13 amino acids. The CDR3 nucleotides are TGTGCCAGCAGCCAAGGTAATTCCTACGAGCAGTACTTC. This encodes CASSQGNSYEQYF.

V gene TRBV6-5 combines with J gene TRBJ2-1; no definite D call. Germline-derived CDR1 and CDR2 are MNHEY and SVGAGI. The CDR3 runs 16 residues. The V end was cut by 4 bases, the J end by 0 bases, with 13 bases between. The CDR3, as DNA: TGTGCCAGCAGTTGGCTCAGGTCGAGCTCCTACAATGAGCAGTTCTTC. It specifies CASSWLRSSSYNEQFF.

The V gene is TRBV27, the J gene TRBJ2-3; D possibly corresponds to TRBD1 (6 bases). Trimming took 4 bases from V and 0 from J, leaving 17 bases between them. The CDR3 extends over 17 amino acids. Germline lookup yields CDR1 MNHEY and CDR2 SMNVEV (reference sequence). DNA for the CDR3: TGTGCCAGCAGTTCCAGGGCTAGGGGGAGCAGCACAGATACGCAGTATTTT. Protein product: CASSSRARGSSTDTQYF.

The chain has TRBV5-6 and TRBJ2-7; D not resolved. This CDR3 comprises 15 residues. Germline V gene data show CDR1 as SGHDT and CDR2 as YYEEEE. V dropped 4 bases and J dropped 3 bases, with 17 bases sitting between them. CDR3: CASSLSASSFYEQYF. CDR3 sequence (DNA): TGTGCCAGCAGCCTGAGTGCGAGTTCCTTCTACGAGCAGTACTTC.

Only a few counts were recorded for this clone. This chain links TRBV28 with TRBJ1-1; D remains ambiguous. Germline loops: CDR1 MDHEN, CDR2 SYDVKM. The CDR3 totals 12 residues. V lost 5 bases and J 2 bases, leaving 6 bases between the germline ends. The CDR3 DNA reads TGTGCCAGCAGTGCGGAAAACACTGAAGCTTTCTTT. Its translation is CASSAENTEAFF.

The chain is built from TRBV7-9 and TRBJ1-1; unclear D gene. The CDR3 runs to 10 residues. V was clipped by 3 bases and J by 11 bases, with 7 bases between them. The germline gives CDR1 SEHNR, CDR2 FQNEAQ (reference sequence). DNA of the CDR3: TGTGCCAGCAGCTTTGAGCGGGCTTTCTTT. It specifies CASSFERAFF. The full variable domain, with the rest looked up from reference TRBV7-9 and TRBJ1-1, is DTGVSQNPRHKITKRGQNVTFRCDPISEHNRLYWYRQTLGQGPEFLTYFQNEAQLEKSRLLSDRFSAERPKGSFSTLEIQRTEQGDSAMYLCASSFERAFFGQGTRLTVV.

The chain is built from TRBV2 and TRBJ2-6; TRBD2 is a possible D gene (6 bases). CDR1 and CDR2 (germline): SNHLY, FYNNEI. The CDR3 is 15 amino acids. Trimming stripped 6 bases from V and 4 bases from J, with 13 bases between. This CDR3 reads CASRNREFGANVLTF. CDR3 DNA sequence: TGTGCCAGCAGGAACCGGGAGTTCGGGGCCAACGTCCTGACTTTC.

The gene calls are TRBV4-2 and TRBJ2-2; 12 bases fit TRBD2. The length of the CDR3 is 17 residues. Germline trimming cut 2 bases from V and 6 bases from J; bases unmatched to any gene: 7. Germline loops: CDR1 LGHNA, CDR2 YNFKEQ. The CDR3 reads CASSQRRTSGIPGELFF. Written as DNA, the CDR3 is TGTGCCAGCAGCCAACGGCGGACTAGCGGGATCCCCGGGGAGCTGTTTTTT.

The rearrangement uses TRBV28 and TRBJ1-1; D not resolved. The CDR3 is 12 residues long. The germline CDR1 and CDR2 sequences are MDHEN and SYDVKM. V shed 3 bases and J shed 10 bases, with 12 bases lying between them. The CDR3 spells CASSFGRARAFF. Written as DNA, the CDR3 is TGTGCCAGCAGTTTTGGGAGGGCTCGAGCTTTCTTT.

The rearrangement links TRBV28 to TRBJ1-5; D ambiguous. The CDR3 is 17 residues long. In germline, CDR1 is MDHEN, CDR2 SYDVKM. Trimming removed 2 bases from V and 6 bases from J, with 20 bases in between. CDR3 residues: CASSLVSGPAGRQPQHF. In nucleotides, the CDR3 is TGTGCCAGCAGTTTAGTCTCTGGGCCCGCGGGTCGTCAGCCCCAGCATTTT. The full variable domain, rest sourced from reference TRBV28 and TRBJ1-5, is DVKVTQSSRYLVKRTGEKVFLECVQDMDHENMFWYRQDPGLGLRLIYFSYDVKMKEKGDIPEGYSVSREKKERFSLILESASTNQTSMYLCASSLVSGPAGRQPQHFGDGTRLSIL.

This sequence joins TRBV7-2 and TRBJ1-1; D might be TRBD1 (5 bases). The CDR3 spans 14 residues. CDR1 and CDR2 from the germline V gene are SGHTA and FQGNSA. The V end lost 5 bases, the J end lost 4 bases, and 14 bases lay between the germline ends. CDR3: CASSQSGGSTEAFF. CDR3 DNA sequence: TGTGCCAGCAGCCAAAGCGGGGGTAGCACTGAAGCTTTCTTT.

V gene TRBV25-1 combines with J gene TRBJ2-5; D unclear. V shed 3 bases and J shed 4 bases, with 15 bases lying between them. Germline CDR1 is MGHDK and CDR2 is SYGVNS. The CDR3 has 15 residues. CDR3 sequence reads: CASSDHGRGRETQYF. CDR3 in DNA: TGTGCCAGCAGTGATCATGGAAGAGGAAGAGAGACCCAGTACTTC. The variable domain in full, with the rest retrieved from reference TRBV25-1 and TRBJ2-5, is EADIYQTPRYLVIGTGKKITLECSQTMGHDKMYWYQQDPGMELHLIHYSYGVNSTEKGDLSSESTVSRIRTEHFPLTLESARPSHTSQYLCASSDHGRGRETQYFGPGTRLLVL.

The chain links TRBV2 to TRBJ1-2; perhaps TRBD1 as D (5 bases). Trimming removed 10 bases at V and 7 bases at J, with 13 bases between. Germline CDR1 reads SNHLY; CDR2 reads FYNNEI. The CDR3 has 11 residues. The CDR3 DNA reads as TGTGCCACTGCGTCCGGGGGTGGCTACACCTTC. Its protein is CATASGGGYTF.

V is TRBV5-4 and J is TRBJ1-1; unclear D gene. With 2 bases removed from V and 2 bases from J, the gap between germline ends came to 16 bases. CDR1 is SGHNT, CDR2 YYREEE, per germline (reference sequence). The CDR3 runs 16 residues. DNA of the CDR3: TGTGCCAGCAGCTTTCCCCGCGGAGGGCCTAACACTGAAGCTTTCTTT. Translating it yields CASSFPRGGPNTEAFF.

CDR3 in amino acids: CASSLEWAGYGYTF. Written as DNA, the CDR3 is TGTGCCAGCAGCTTGGAGTGGGCCGGCTATGGCTACACCTTC. V and J are TRBV5-6 and TRBJ1-2, with unresolved D. This CDR3 spans 14 amino acids. In germline, CDR1 is SGHDT, CDR2 YYEEEE. Trimming took 0 bases from V and 4 from J, leaving 10 bases between them.

There are a few counts of this clone. The CDR3 protein is CASSGWTGGFGYTF. DNA for the CDR3: TGTGCCAGCAGCGGGTGGACAGGGGGCTTTGGCTACACCTTC. The chain combines TRBV7-9 with TRBJ1-2, with 11 bases identical to TRBD1. This CDR3 has 14 residues. The junction had 6 bases not matched to a gene; V was cut back by 5 bases and J by 7 bases. Germline loops: CDR1 SEHNR, CDR2 FQNEAQ (reference sequence).

This chain connects TRBV7-6 to TRBJ2-1; 13 nucleotides match TRBD2. Per the germline V gene, CDR1 is SGHVS and CDR2 is FNYEAQ. V was clipped by 4 bases and J by 6 bases; unmatched bases: 3. The CDR3 spans 15 residues. The CDR3 region is CASSSGLAGLNEQFF. The CDR3 coding sequence is TGTGCCAGCAGCTCGGGACTAGCGGGACTCAATGAGCAGTTCTTC.

This clone was recorded only once. The chain combines TRBV28 with TRBJ1-2; weak D call: TRBD1 (5 bases). Per germline, CDR1 MDHEN and CDR2 SYDVKM. The CDR3 sequence is 15 residues long. V lost 2 bases and J 8 bases, leaving 18 bases between the germline ends. CDR3 loop: CASSLRVGQPLGYTF. The CDR3 DNA reads TGTGCCAGCAGTTTACGGGTGGGGCAGCCGCTCGGCTACACCTTC.

V and J are TRBV27 and TRBJ1-2; D unclear. The germline V gene encodes CDR1 MNHEY and CDR2 SMNVEV (reference sequence). The ends were cut back, 6 bases at V and 3 bases at J, with 20 bases in the middle. The CDR3 length is 16 residues. The CDR3 DNA sequence: TGTGCCAGCAGCTATCGGGGATTAAGGGCCGACTATGGCTACACCTTC. Translating gives CASSYRGLRADYGYTF.